A selection of T cell receptor beta chains follows, all from one sample in a study of T-cell reconstitution after alpha-beta-depleted transplantation in children. In TCRdb, the PCR reads were re-called with MiXCR into one record per CDR3 protein. The sample shows 540,000 or so distinct CDR3 sequences, roughly 23% of them seen only once. The starting material was PBMCs, mostly from graft donor cells, obtained 360 days after TCRalphabeta/CD19-depleted stem cell transplant. The receptor set was obtained from a boy younger than two who had a stem cell transplant for acute myeloid leukemia, so the T cells may come from the graft donor. The CDR3 runs from the conserved cysteine through the conserved F or W. Fields, in order: J gene, V gene, clone size, D gene, CDR3 DNA, CDR3 protein. The D gene is left open where the match is weak. The size entry is marked missing in some rows and otherwise reads once, few, many or a size class.

>TRBJ2-3|TRBV24-1|NA|NA
TGTGCCACCAGTGATTCCGGGGATGTCACAGATACGCAGTATTTT
CATSDSGDVTDTQYF
>TRBJ2-1|TRBV6-1|few|TRBD1
TGTGCCAGCAGTGAAATGAGTTGGGACAGGGGGAAGAATGAGCAGTTCTTC
CASSEMSWDRGKNEQFF
>TRBJ2-1|TRBV5-1|NA|NA
TGCGCCAGCAGCTCGGAGGCTAGCCTTGAGCAGTTCTTC
CASSSEASLEQFF
>TRBJ1-1|TRBV29-1|NA|TRBD1
TGCAGCGTTGAAGGGGACAGGGGCACTGAAGCTTTCTTT
CSVEGDRGTEAFF
>TRBJ1-1|TRBV20-1|NA|NA
TGCAGTGCTAGAGGAAGGGGGGGTTACACTGAAGCTTTCTTT
CSARGRGGYTEAFF
>TRBJ1-4|TRBV19|many|NA
TGTGCCAGTAGCCCTCGTTTGGGCAGGGAAGGCGAAAAACTGTTTTTT
CASSPRLGREGEKLFF
>TRBJ2-1|TRBV20-1|NA|NA
TGCAGTGCTAGTTTGCGCGTCTCCTACAATGAGCAGTTCTTC
CSASLRVSYNEQFF
>TRBJ1-2|TRBV15|few|NA
TGTGCCACCAGCAGAGATCCCCAGACTAACTATGGCTACACCTTC
CATSRDPQTNYGYTF
>TRBJ2-7|TRBV10-3|NA|NA
TGTGCCATCAGTGAGGGGCCCTCGGGGAAGCAGTACTTC
CAISEGPSGKQYF
>TRBJ2-1|TRBV4-1|few|NA
TGCGCCAGCAGCCGAAGAAAAAATACCGGGACACAGAATCTCGATAATGAGCAGTTCTTC
CASSRRKNTGTQNLDNEQFF
>TRBJ2-1|TRBV7-2|many|NA
TGTGCCAGCAGTTTACGGGCGGGGACGTACAATGAGCAGTTCTTC
CASSLRAGTYNEQFF
>TRBJ2-5|TRBV10-3|NA|NA
TGTGCCATCACGGCGGGCGTGGAACAAGAGACCCAGTACTTC
CAITAGVEQETQYF
>TRBJ1-5|TRBV15|many|TRBD1
TGTGCCACCAGCAGAGATTGGAGGACAGGGGGGACCGATAATCAGCCCCAGCATTTT
CATSRDWRTGGTDNQPQHF
>TRBJ2-5|TRBV11-2|NA|NA
TGTGCCAGCAGCTTAGTTCCGGACAGAAGGGAGACCCAGTACTTC
CASSLVPDRRETQYF
>TRBJ2-2|TRBV12-3/TRBV12-4|few|NA
TGTGCCAGCAGTGCGACAGCTGTTACCGGGGAGCTGTTTTTT
CASSATAVTGELFF
>TRBJ2-4|TRBV14|NA|NA
TGTGCCAGCAGCCAACAGGGGACCTTAGCCAAAAACATTCAGTACTTC
CASSQQGTLAKNIQYF
>TRBJ2-2|TRBV4-2|many|NA
TGTGCCAGCAGCCAAAGCTCCCCTCCCTTGAACACCGGGGAGCTGTTTTTT
CASSQSSPPLNTGELFF
>TRBJ1-2|TRBV20-1|many|NA
TGCAGTGCTACCCAGGCGCCCTTCAACTATGGCTACACCTTC
CSATQAPFNYGYTF
>TRBJ2-1|TRBV4-3|few|NA
TGCGCCAGCAGCCAAGAGACCTTGACAGACAAGGCGAATGAGCAGTTCTTC
CASSQETLTDKANEQFF
>TRBJ2-5|TRBV20-1|NA|TRBD2
TGCAGTGCTAGCCTCGGGGGGGCCGGGGAGACCCAGTACTTC
CSASLGGAGETQYF
>TRBJ2-1|TRBV11-2|few|NA
TGTGCCAGCAGCTACCACAGGGACTTGAGTTCCTACAATGAGCAGTTCTTC
CASSYHRDLSSYNEQFF
>TRBJ1-1|TRBV20-1|few|NA
TGCAGTGCTAGACCAAAAGCGAACACTGAAGCTTTCTTT
CSARPKANTEAFF
>TRBJ2-1|TRBV5-1|many|NA
TGCGCCAGCAGCTTGTTCAATGAGCAGTTCTTC
CASSLFNEQFF
>TRBJ2-3|TRBV7-2|NA|TRBD1
TGTGCCAGCAGCCCATGGACAGGGCGAGTGCGGGAAGATACGCAGTATTTT
CASSPWTGRVREDTQYF
>TRBJ2-1|TRBV25-1|NA|TRBD2
TGTGCCAGCAGAGCGGGGGGGCATGAGCAGTTCTTC
CASRAGGHEQFF
>TRBJ2-7|TRBV11-2|NA|TRBD1
TGTGCCAGCAGCCTGACAGGGGTCCTAGGCGAGCAGTACTTC
CASSLTGVLGEQYF
>TRBJ2-1|TRBV20-1|NA|NA
TGCAGTGCTAGAGACCCCTTCCGATCCGAGCAGTTCTTC
CSARDPFRSEQFF
>TRBJ2-1|TRBV25-1|NA|NA
TGTGCCTCCGGACGGGCCTATGAGCAGTTCTTC
CASGRAYEQFF
>TRBJ2-5|TRBV7-9|many|TRBD1
TGTGCCAGCAGCGGAGCAGACAGGGAGAGAAGAGAGACCCAGTACTTC
CASSGADRERRETQYF
>TRBJ1-1|TRBV21-1|NA|NA
TGTGCCAGCATCAGGACAGGGGGCACTGAAGCTTTCTTT
CASIRTGGTEAFF
>TRBJ2-7|TRBV24-1|few|TRBD1
TGTGCCACCAGTGACCCTTTCCGGGACAGCTCCTACGAGCAGTACTTC
CATSDPFRDSSYEQYF
>TRBJ2-3|TRBV6-5|NA|NA
TGTGCCAGCAGTTACGGGGGTCTCACAGATACGCAGTATTTT
CASSYGGLTDTQYF
>TRBJ1-2|TRBV20-1|NA|NA
TGCAGTGCAAAGGACATCTATGGCTACACCTTC
CSAKDIYGYTF
>TRBJ2-2|TRBV5-8|NA|NA
TGTGCCAGCAGCTTGTCGGCAGCAACCGGGGAGCTGTTTTTT
CASSLSAATGELFF
>TRBJ2-1|TRBV28|many|TRBD2
TGTGCCAGCAGTTACGGGGGGGGCAATGAGCAGTTCTTC
CASSYGGGNEQFF